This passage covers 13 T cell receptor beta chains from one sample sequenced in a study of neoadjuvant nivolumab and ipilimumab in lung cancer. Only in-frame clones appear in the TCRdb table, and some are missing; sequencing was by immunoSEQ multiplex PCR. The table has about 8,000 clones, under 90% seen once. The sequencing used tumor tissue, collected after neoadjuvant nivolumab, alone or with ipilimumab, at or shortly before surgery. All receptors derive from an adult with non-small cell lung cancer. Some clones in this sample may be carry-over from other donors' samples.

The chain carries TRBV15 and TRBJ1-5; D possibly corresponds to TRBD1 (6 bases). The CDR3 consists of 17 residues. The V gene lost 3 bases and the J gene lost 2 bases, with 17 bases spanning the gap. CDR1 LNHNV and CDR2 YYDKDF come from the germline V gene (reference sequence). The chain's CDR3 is CATSRDQQGGGNQPQHF. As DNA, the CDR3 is TGTGCCACCAGCAGGGACCAACAGGGAGGAGGCAATCAGCCCCAGCATTTT.

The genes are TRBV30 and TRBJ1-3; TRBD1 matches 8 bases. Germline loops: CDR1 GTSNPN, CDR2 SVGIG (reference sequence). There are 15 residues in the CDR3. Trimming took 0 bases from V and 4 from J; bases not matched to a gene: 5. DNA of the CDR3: TGTGCCTGGAGTGTGGACAGGGCGTTAGGAAACACCATATATTTT. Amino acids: CAWSVDRALGNTIYF.

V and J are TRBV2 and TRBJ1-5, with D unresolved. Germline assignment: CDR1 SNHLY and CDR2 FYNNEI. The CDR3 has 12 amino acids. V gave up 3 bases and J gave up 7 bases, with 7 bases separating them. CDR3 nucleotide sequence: TGTGCCAGCAGTGACCCGGCCCAGCCCCAGCATTTT. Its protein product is CASSDPAQPQHF.

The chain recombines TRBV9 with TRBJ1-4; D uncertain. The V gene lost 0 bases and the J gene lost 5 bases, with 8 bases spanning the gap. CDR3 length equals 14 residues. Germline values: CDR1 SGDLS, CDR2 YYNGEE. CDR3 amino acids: CASSVGHLNEKLFF. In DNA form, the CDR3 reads TGTGCCAGCAGCGTAGGCCATCTGAATGAAAAACTGTTTTTT.

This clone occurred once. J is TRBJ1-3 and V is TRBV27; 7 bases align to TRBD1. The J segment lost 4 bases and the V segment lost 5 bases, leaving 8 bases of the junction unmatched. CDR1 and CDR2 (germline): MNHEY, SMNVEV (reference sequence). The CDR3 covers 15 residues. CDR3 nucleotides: TGTGCCAGCAGTCTTGTCCCGGGACAGGGAAACACCATATATTTT. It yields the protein CASSLVPGQGNTIYF.

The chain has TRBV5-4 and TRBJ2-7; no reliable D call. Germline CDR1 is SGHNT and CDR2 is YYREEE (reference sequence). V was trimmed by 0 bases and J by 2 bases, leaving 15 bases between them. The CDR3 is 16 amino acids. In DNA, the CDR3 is TGTGCCAGCAGCTTGGACCCCTCGAGACCCACCTACGAGCAGTACTTC. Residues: CASSLDPSRPTYEQYF.

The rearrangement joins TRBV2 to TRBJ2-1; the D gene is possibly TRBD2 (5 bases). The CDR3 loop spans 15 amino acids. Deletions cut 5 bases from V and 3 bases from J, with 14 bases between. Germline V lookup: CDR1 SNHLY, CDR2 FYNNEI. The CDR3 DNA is TGTGCCAGCAGTCCCGACCGTACTAGCTACAATGAGCAGTTCTTC. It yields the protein CASSPDRTSYNEQFF.

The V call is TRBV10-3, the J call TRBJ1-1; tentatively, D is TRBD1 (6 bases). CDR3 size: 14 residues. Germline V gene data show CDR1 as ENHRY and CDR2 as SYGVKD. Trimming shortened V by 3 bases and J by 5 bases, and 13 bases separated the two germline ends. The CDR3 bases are TGTGCCATCAGTGATGCAGGGGCGAGTACTGAAGCTTTCTTT. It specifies CAISDAGASTEAFF.

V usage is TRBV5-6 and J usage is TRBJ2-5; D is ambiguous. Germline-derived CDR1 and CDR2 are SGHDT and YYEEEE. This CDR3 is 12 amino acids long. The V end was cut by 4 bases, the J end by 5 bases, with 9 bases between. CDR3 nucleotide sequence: TGTGCCAGCAGCCTGGGTCGCGAGACCCAGTACTTC. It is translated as CASSLGRETQYF.

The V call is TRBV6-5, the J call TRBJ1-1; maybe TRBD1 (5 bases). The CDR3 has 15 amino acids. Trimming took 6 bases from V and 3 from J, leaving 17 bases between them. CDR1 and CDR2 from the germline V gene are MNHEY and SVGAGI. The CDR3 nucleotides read TGTGCCAGCAGCCCCCGGGGGGTAGTAGACACTGAAGCTTTCTTT. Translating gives CASSPRGVVDTEAFF.

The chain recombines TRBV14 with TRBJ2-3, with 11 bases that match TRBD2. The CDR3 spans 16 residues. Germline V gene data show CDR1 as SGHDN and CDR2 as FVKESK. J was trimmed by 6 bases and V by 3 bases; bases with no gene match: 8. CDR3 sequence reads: CASSHSKLAGGDTQYF. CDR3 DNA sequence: TGTGCCAGCAGCCATAGTAAGCTAGCGGGAGGTGATACGCAGTATTTT.

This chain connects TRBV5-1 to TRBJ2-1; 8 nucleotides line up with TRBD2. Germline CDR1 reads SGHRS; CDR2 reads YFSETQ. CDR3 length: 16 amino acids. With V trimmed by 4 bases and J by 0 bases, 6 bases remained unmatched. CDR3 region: CASSTTGTSSYNEQFF. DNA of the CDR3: TGCGCCAGCAGCACCACCGGGACTAGCTCCTACAATGAGCAGTTCTTC.

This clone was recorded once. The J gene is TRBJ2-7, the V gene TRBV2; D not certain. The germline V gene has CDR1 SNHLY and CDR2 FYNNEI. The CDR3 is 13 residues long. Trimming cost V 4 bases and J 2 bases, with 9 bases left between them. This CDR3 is CASSGRVTYEQYF. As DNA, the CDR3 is TGTGCCAGCAGTGGACGAGTTACCTACGAGCAGTACTTC.